This entry lists 22 T cell receptor beta chains sequenced from one sample in a study of blood T cell repertoires in COVID-19. Data came from immunoSEQ multiplex PCR; TCRdb stores just in-frame clones and leaves some out. The sample has fewer than 500,000 clones; about nine tenths are singletons. Sequencing used PBMCs or T cells enriched from blood (not recorded which). The origin of the receptors is a woman under 30 who had recovered from COVID-19.

Points on this clone: One end of the junction varies from germline; a read error may be responsible. V and J are TRBV7-9 and TRBJ1-2, with 9 bases that match TRBD1. The CDR3 has 13 residues. Looked up from germline, CDR1 is SEHNR and CDR2 is FQNEAQ (reference sequence). In DNA form, the CDR3 reads TGCGGGGACAGGGCCCTCGCTAACTATGGCTACACCTTC. Its protein product is CGDRALANYGYTF.

The gene calls are TRBV18 and TRBJ2-7, with 7 bases identical to TRBD1. The CDR3 length is 14 residues. V shed 0 bases and J 3 bases; nucleotides not matched to a gene: 2. Germline loops: CDR1 KGHSH, CDR2 LQKENI. In DNA, the CDR3 is TGTGCCAGCTCACCACCGGGACAGAGCTACGAGCAGTACTTC. This encodes CASSPPGQSYEQYF.

This clone was seen once. The V gene is TRBV28, the J gene TRBJ2-7, with D perhaps TRBD2 (6 bases). The CDR3 has 16 amino acids. The germline V gene has CDR1 MDHEN and CDR2 SYDVKM. V was shortened by 5 bases and J by 0 bases, with 17 bases between the two germline ends. This CDR3 is CASSPLGGVVSYEQYF. As DNA, the CDR3 is TGTGCCAGCAGTCCCCTCGGCGGGGTCGTCTCCTACGAGCAGTACTTC.

This chain joins TRBV9 and TRBJ1-6; possibly TRBD1 for D (5 bases). V was trimmed by 0 bases and J by 8 bases, leaving 12 bases between them. Germline CDR1 reads SGDLS; CDR2 reads YYNGEE. The CDR3 is 15 amino acids. CDR3 bases: TGTGCCAGCAGCGTAGCGGGGGGGGTACATTCACCCCTCCACTTT. Its protein is CASSVAGGVHSPLHF. Looking up the rest from reference TRBV9 and TRBJ1-6 gives the full variable domain: DSGVTQTPKHLITATGQRVTLRCSPRSGDLSVYWYQQSLDQGLQFLIQYYNGEERAKGNILERFSAQQFPDLHSELNLSSLELGDSALYFCASSVAGGVHSPLHFGNGTRLTVT.

This rearrangement joins TRBV10-3 to TRBJ2-3, with 7 bases identical to TRBD2. The junction had 3 bases not matched to a gene; V was cut back by 0 bases and J by 3 bases. Germline V CDR1 and CDR2: ENHRY, SYGVKD. The CDR3 consists of 15 residues. The CDR3 DNA reads as TGTGCCATCAGTGAGTCGGGGGGGAGGACAGATACGCAGTATTTT. This gives the protein CAISESGGRTDTQYF.

This chain links TRBV7-3 with TRBJ2-3; TRBD2 matches 15 bases. CDR1 and CDR2 from the germline V gene are SGHTA and FQGTGA. The V and J ends lost 4 bases and 0 bases, in that order; junction bases with no gene match: 2. CDR3 length equals 17 residues. The CDR3 loop reads CASSSGTSGRSTDTQYF. In DNA, the CDR3 is TGTGCCAGCAGCTCCGGGACTAGCGGGAGGAGCACAGATACGCAGTATTTT.

The rearrangement uses TRBV10-2 and TRBJ2-7; D might be TRBD2 (5 bases). This CDR3 has 14 residues. The germline V gene encodes CDR1 WSHSY and CDR2 SAAADI. The V end was cut by 6 bases, the J end by 0 bases, with 12 bases between. In DNA, the CDR3 is TGCGCCAGCAGGGCCCCGGGAAGCTCCTACGAGCAGTACTTC. It translates to CASRAPGSSYEQYF.

This clone was seen a single time. The chain is built from TRBV5-1 and TRBJ2-1, with D perhaps TRBD1 (6 bases). The V gene's germline CDR1 is SGHRS and CDR2 YFSETQ. V dropped 3 bases and J dropped 8 bases, with 15 bases sitting between them. There are 14 residues in the CDR3. DNA for the CDR3: TGCGCCAGCAGCTCAAAAACAGGGCGGGATGAGCAGTTCTTC. Amino acids: CASSSKTGRDEQFF.

This sequence joins TRBV2 and TRBJ1-1; weak D call: TRBD1 (5 bases). V shed 6 bases and J shed 3 bases, with 17 bases lying between them. Germline lookup yields CDR1 SNHLY and CDR2 FYNNEI. CDR3 length: 15 residues. This CDR3 reads CASSAETVLYTEAFF. DNA for the CDR3: TGTGCCAGCAGCGCCGAGACAGTACTTTACACTGAAGCTTTCTTT.

The genes are TRBV30 and TRBJ1-1; D is undetermined. V gave up 0 bases and J gave up 8 bases, with 10 bases separating them. The CDR3 is 12 amino acids. The germline CDR1 and CDR2 sequences are GTSNPN and SVGIG (reference sequence). CDR3 amino acids: CAWSVRRKEAFF. CDR3 bases: TGTGCCTGGAGTGTACGGCGGAAGGAAGCTTTCTTT.

The gene calls are TRBV21-1 and TRBJ1-3; the table's TRBD1 call for D was not verified on the DNA. TRBV21-1 is described as a pseudogene. CDR3 size: 18 residues. The CDR3 here is CASSALPNRTGNFNTIYF. The CDR3 DNA reads TGTGCCAGCAGCGCCTTGCCCAACCGGACAGGAAATTTCAACACCATATATTTT.

The gene calls are TRBV27 and TRBJ1-4; 7 bases are a match to TRBD1. This CDR3 region has 21 residues. The junction had 19 bases not matched to a gene; V was cut back by 3 bases and J by 0 bases. Germline CDR1 is MNHEY and CDR2 is SMNVEV (reference sequence). The CDR3 bases are TGTGCCAGCAGTTTCCCTAGGTCAACCGACAGGGCTGGAGCAACTAATGAAAAACTGTTTTTT. Residues: CASSFPRSTDRAGATNEKLFF.

This clone showed up just once. This chain connects TRBV30 to TRBJ2-7, with D possibly matching TRBD1 (6 bases). CDR1 and CDR2 (germline): GTSNPN, SVGIG (reference sequence). The CDR3 is 14 residues long. V was shortened by 4 bases and J by 1 base, with 14 bases between the two germline ends. In nucleotides, the CDR3 is TGTGCCTGGAATAGGCCAGGGGAATCCTACGAGCAGTACTTC. Protein product: CAWNRPGESYEQYF. The full variable domain, completed using reference TRBV30 and TRBJ2-7, is SQTIHQWPATLVQPVGSPLSLECTVEGTSNPNLYWYRQAAGRGLQLLFYSVGIGQISSEVPQNLSASRPQDRQFILSSKKLLLSDSGFYLCAWNRPGESYEQYFGPGTRLTVT.

This clone has just one count. The chain's CDR3 is CASSLAAAAAYEQYF. CDR3 DNA: TGTGCCAGCAGCTTGGCCGCGGCAGCAGCCTACGAGCAGTACTTC. This rearrangement joins TRBV5-5 to TRBJ2-7; D gene unclear. Looked up from germline, CDR1 is SGHKS and CDR2 is YYEKEE (reference sequence). The CDR3 is 15 amino acids. V dropped 0 bases and J dropped 2 bases, with 12 bases sitting between them.

V usage is TRBV5-1 and J usage is TRBJ2-3, with 7 bases fitting TRBD2. The germline CDR1 and CDR2 sequences are SGHRS and YFSETQ. V lost 2 bases, J lost 1 base, and 7 bases stayed unmatched. This CDR3 comprises 16 residues. The chain's CDR3 is CASSFDPLAGTDTQYF. CDR3 sequence (DNA): TGCGCCAGCAGCTTCGACCCCCTAGCGGGCACAGATACGCAGTATTTT.

This clone has just one count. The chain recombines TRBV7-9 with TRBJ2-1; TRBD2 is a possible D gene (6 bases). Trimming left V 4 bases short and J 5 bases short, with 15 bases between. Germline CDR1 SEHNR, CDR2 FQNEAQ (reference sequence). This CDR3 is built from 15 residues. The CDR3 DNA follows: TGTGCCAGCAGCTCACCGGGACTTCAAGACAATGAGCAGTTCTTC. Its translation is CASSSPGLQDNEQFF.

The rearrangement joins TRBV30 to TRBJ2-5; 8 bases map to TRBD1. Trimming at V came to 2 bases and at J to 4 bases, leaving 0 bases not matched to a gene. Germline-derived CDR1 and CDR2 are GTSNPN and SVGIG (reference sequence). The CDR3 has 12 amino acids. The CDR3 region has the DNA TGTGCCTGGAGTACAGGGGGAGAGACCCAGTACTTC. This translates into CAWSTGGETQYF.

The J gene is TRBJ2-3, the V gene TRBV7-9; D gene uncertain. CDR3 length: 15 amino acids. V lost 5 bases and J 4 bases, leaving 16 bases between the germline ends. CDR1 SEHNR and CDR2 FQNEAQ come from the germline V gene (reference sequence). This chain's CDR3 is CASSPLTTRADTQYF. The CDR3 DNA reads TGTGCCAGCAGCCCCCTGACGACTCGAGCAGATACGCAGTATTTT.

In its sample, this clone was seen once. In DNA, the CDR3 is TGCGCCAGCAGCTTGGCCGAGGTGGTCCCCGGGGAGCTGTTTTTT. Amino acid sequence: CASSLAEVVPGELFF. The chain joins TRBV5-1 to TRBJ2-2, with D uncertain. V dropped 0 bases and J dropped 6 bases, with 12 bases sitting between them. The CDR3 contains 15 residues. The germline V gene encodes CDR1 SGHRS and CDR2 YFSETQ.

This chain links TRBV2 with TRBJ2-7; no clear D. The CDR3 consists of 13 residues. The germline V gene has CDR1 SNHLY and CDR2 FYNNEI. V lost 4 bases, J lost 0 bases, and 7 bases lay in between. The CDR3 is CASSARSSYEQYF. The DNA for the CDR3 is TGTGCCAGCAGTGCGAGGAGCTCCTACGAGCAGTACTTC.

This clone was recorded a few times. This chain uses TRBV6-5 with TRBJ2-3, with D tentatively TRBD2 (5 bases). The CDR3 length is 13 residues. Per germline, CDR1 MNHEY and CDR2 SVGAGI. The V gene lost 6 bases and the J gene lost 2 bases, with 9 bases spanning the gap. CDR3 DNA: TGTGCCAGCAGGGAGGAGGTCACAGATACGCAGTATTTT. The encoded protein is CASREEVTDTQYF.

The chain is built from TRBV15 and TRBJ1-5; unclear D gene. This CDR3 spans 13 amino acids. Germline CDR1 is LNHNV and CDR2 is YYDKDF (reference sequence). V shed 1 base and J shed 11 bases, with 12 bases lying between them. CDR3 nucleotides: TGTGCCACCAGCAGAGTATACGACGGGGCCCAGCATTTT. This translates into CATSRVYDGAQHF.